The 8 T cell receptor beta chains reported below all come from one sample, sequenced in a study of radiotherapy plus CTLA-4 blockade in lung cancer. The method was immunoSEQ multiplex PCR; TCRdb's version includes in-frame clones alone and lacks a portion of them. This table has about 80,000 clones, 75% to 90% appearing once. Sequenced here: peripheral blood, sampled from a patient treated with radiotherapy plus ipilimumab. The origin of the receptors is a human donor with non-small cell lung cancer who had a partial response to radiotherapy plus ipilimumab.

A note on this clone: Other DNA sequences from this sample encode an identical CDR3 as well. This chain's CDR3 is CASSSMGQSNYGYTF. The DNA for the CDR3 is TGTGCCAGCAGTTCAATGGGACAGTCTAACTATGGCTACACCTTC. The chain employs TRBV27 and TRBJ1-2; 7 positions agree with TRBD1. CDR1 and CDR2 from the germline V gene are MNHEY and SMNVEV (reference sequence). The CDR3 sequence is 15 residues long. After removal of 4 bases from V and 0 bases from J, the junction contained 5 bases not matched to a gene.

This chain uses TRBV5-1 with TRBJ2-1; 8 nucleotides align to TRBD2. Germline V gene sequence: CDR1 SGHRS, CDR2 YFSETQ. The CDR3 runs to 16 residues. V lost 0 bases to trimming and J lost 6 bases; unmatched junction nucleotides: 8. CDR3 residues: CASSLESRLARNEQFF. The CDR3, as DNA: TGCGCCAGCAGCTTGGAGTCCCGACTAGCGCGCAATGAGCAGTTCTTC.

This clone was detected once. V gene TRBV27 combines with J gene TRBJ1-5; D not resolved. Germline-derived CDR1 and CDR2 are MNHEY and SMNVEV (reference sequence). Trimming stripped 6 bases from V and 0 bases from J, with 15 bases between. The CDR3 is 16 amino acids. The CDR3 sequence is CASSPTLLISNQPQHF. DNA for the CDR3: TGTGCCAGCAGCCCCACTCTCCTGATTAGCAATCAGCCCCAGCATTTT.

The chain carries TRBV28 and TRBJ1-2; D is possibly TRBD1 (5 bases). The V end lost 2 bases, the J end lost 10 bases, and 17 bases lay between the germline ends. The germline V gene encodes CDR1 MDHEN and CDR2 SYDVKM. This CDR3 comprises 14 residues. The CDR3 DNA sequence: TGTGCCAGCAGTTTACGGTCGACAGCTTTGACCTACACCTTC. It codes for CASSLRSTALTYTF.

The chain couples TRBV6-5 to TRBJ2-1; D is unresolved. This CDR3 contains 15 residues. Germline assignment: CDR1 MNHEY and CDR2 SVGAGI. Trimming left V 2 bases short and J 1 base short, with 9 bases between. The CDR3 coding sequence is TGTGCCAGCAGTTACATGGCAGGATCCTACAATGAGCAGTTCTTC. It specifies CASSYMAGSYNEQFF.

This clone has only one observation. The chain recombines TRBV11-1 with TRBJ1-5; D remains unclear. The germline V gene encodes CDR1 SGHAT and CDR2 FQDESV (reference sequence). Trimming shortened V by 3 bases and J by 3 bases, and 9 bases separated the two germline ends. This CDR3 spans 14 amino acids. DNA for the CDR3: TGTGCCAGCAGCTTCGGCGGCCCCAATCAGCCCCAGCATTTT. Translation gives CASSFGGPNQPQHF.

This clone has just one count. The gene calls are TRBV5-1 and TRBJ2-7; tentatively, D is TRBD1 (6 bases). Trimming pared 3 bases from V and 5 bases from J, leaving 12 bases between. The CDR3 runs to 13 residues. Germline assignment: CDR1 SGHRS and CDR2 YFSETQ. The chain's CDR3 is CASSWGQWDEQYF. As DNA, the CDR3 is TGCGCCAGCAGCTGGGGACAATGGGACGAGCAGTACTTC.

This sequence joins TRBV14 and TRBJ2-3; D is uncertain. The V end was cut by 4 bases, the J end by 13 bases, with 18 bases between. Germline V gene sequence: CDR1 SGHDN, CDR2 FVKESK. The CDR3 runs 13 residues. CDR3 coding DNA: TGTGCCAGCAGCCGCCTCATCGGAGACTCAAAGTATTTT. Translated, it gives CASSRLIGDSKYF.